What follows is one TCR beta chain and its context. Its antigen is undetermined. TRB was amplified by touch-down multiplex PCR, primer pools A and B combined. TCRdb derives one entry per CDR3 protein from the multiplex PCR reads, leaving out DNA. Its table records approximately 5,300 distinct CDR3 sequences. The sample is drawn from a study of T cell clusters in autoimmune cytopenias. Study-level findings and limits: Exclusive TRB clusters were approximately 3-fold more numerous in healthy donors than in active autoimmune hepatitis.

Germline CDR1 MNHEY, CDR2 SMNVEV (reference sequence). The CDR3 extends over 15 amino acids. TRB amplification used roughly 250 ng of peripheral blood genomic DNA. The same data also contributed to another study, on T cell repertoires in aging, cancer and after chemotherapy. Per that paper: Millions of TCR reads were in the whole dataset. Across the chemotherapy interval, each cancer cohort showed higher median generation probability, suggesting thymic rebound. Immunological memory after chemotherapy cannot be judged from the repertoire data.

The TCR sequence derives from a human donor in good health. Sequencing used peripheral blood. The chain uses TRBV27 and TRBJ1-1; TCRdb indicates TRBD1, and absent DNA this call remains unverified. CDR3: CASNRQGARGTEAFF.